A single sample gave rise to the 18 T cell receptor beta chains below, sequenced in a study of T cell responses to AZD1222 COVID-19 vaccine. Sequenced by immunoSEQ multiplex PCR; TCRdb stores in-frame clones only, minus some. The table includes some 180,000 clones, around nine tenths detected once. The input for sequencing was peripheral blood, taken 28 days after the second dose of the MenACWY control vaccine. Receptors originate from an adult who received the MenACWY meningococcal vaccine as a control.

The chain couples TRBV10-2 to TRBJ2-5; a possible D gene is TRBD2 (6 bases). This CDR3 contains 13 residues. Trimming removed 7 bases from V and 1 base from J, with 10 bases in between. Germline CDR1 is WSHSY and CDR2 is SAAADI. CDR3 sequence: CASTRGVQETQYF. For the CDR3, the DNA is TGCGCCAGCACCCGCGGGGTCCAAGAGACCCAGTACTTC.

The V and J genes are TRBV15 and TRBJ2-5; possibly TRBD2 for D (6 bases). CDR1 and CDR2 (germline): LNHNV, YYDKDF (reference sequence). The CDR3 is made up of 13 amino acids. V was clipped by 5 bases and J by 0 bases, with 7 bases between them. CDR3: CATSGGYQETQYF. The CDR3 coding sequence is TGTGCCACCAGCGGGGGGTACCAAGAGACCCAGTACTTC.

This chain connects TRBV30 to TRBJ2-1; the D gene is possibly TRBD2 (6 bases). V dropped 1 base and J dropped 4 bases, with 14 bases sitting between them. Looked up from germline, CDR1 is GTSNPN and CDR2 is SVGIG (reference sequence). The length of the CDR3 is 15 residues. The CDR3 protein is CAWSAGTPEYNEQFF. The DNA of the CDR3 is TGTGCCTGGAGTGCCGGGACTCCGGAATACAATGAGCAGTTCTTC.

The V gene is TRBV27, the J gene TRBJ1-5; weak D call: TRBD1 (5 bases). Per germline, CDR1 MNHEY and CDR2 SMNVEV (reference sequence). CDR3 size: 15 residues. The V end was cut by 5 bases, the J end by 0 bases, with 11 bases between. CDR3 nucleotide sequence: TGTGCCAGCAGTCCCGACAGCTATAGCAATCAGCCCCAGCATTTT. It codes for CASSPDSYSNQPQHF.

The V and J genes are TRBV10-3 and TRBJ2-2; 7 bases map to TRBD2. The CDR3 extends over 15 amino acids. Trimming at V came to 4 bases and at J to 0 bases, leaving 2 bases not matched to a gene. Germline assignment: CDR1 ENHRY and CDR2 SYGVKD. The CDR3 DNA follows: TGTGCCATCAGTGGAGCGGGGACGAACACCGGGGAGCTGTTTTTT. Its translation: CAISGAGTNTGELFF.

The CDR3 here is CASSSPVLAGVETQYF. Written as DNA, the CDR3 is TGTGCCAGCAGTTCCCCCGTACTAGCGGGAGTAGAGACCCAGTACTTC. The genes are TRBV6-5 and TRBJ2-5; TRBD2 matches 11 bases. Germline-derived CDR1 and CDR2 are MNHEY and SVGAGI. V lost 4 bases to trimming and J lost 4 bases; unmatched junction nucleotides: 8. The CDR3 has 16 amino acids.

There are a few counts of this clone. DNA for the CDR3: TGTGCCAGCAGTCAAAAAAGCAGGGAGAATGAGCAGTTCTTC. Protein product: CASSQKSRENEQFF. The rearrangement uses TRBV7-2 and TRBJ2-1, with D tentatively TRBD1 or TRBD2 (5 bases each). CDR3 length: 14 residues. V dropped 6 bases and J dropped 7 bases, with 16 bases sitting between them. Germline V gene lookup returns CDR1 SGHTA and CDR2 FQGNSA.

The rearrangement uses TRBV19 and TRBJ2-7; TRBD2 matches at 13 bases. Trimming at V came to 6 bases and at J to 2 bases, leaving 1 base not matched to a gene. The CDR3 extends over 14 amino acids. Per the germline V gene, CDR1 is LNHDA and CDR2 is SQIVND (reference sequence). CDR3 in DNA: TGTGCCAGTAGCGGACTAGCGGGAGCCTACGAGCAGTACTTC. The encoded protein is CASSGLAGAYEQYF.

This sequence joins TRBV5-5 and TRBJ1-2; D may be TRBD1 (6 bases). V was clipped by 0 bases and J by 4 bases, with 13 bases between them. CDR3 length equals 15 residues. CDR1 is SGHKS, CDR2 YYEKEE, per germline (reference sequence). The CDR3 region is CASSLAAGAVYGYTF. CDR3 bases: TGTGCCAGCAGCTTGGCCGCAGGGGCCGTCTATGGCTACACCTTC.

The chain combines TRBV19 with TRBJ1-5; no definite D call. V gave up 3 bases and J gave up 4 bases, with 13 bases separating them. Germline lookup yields CDR1 LNHDA and CDR2 SQIVND (reference sequence). The CDR3 runs 15 residues. CDR3 region: CASSIRLGLNQPQHF. CDR3 nucleotides: TGTGCCAGTAGTATTCGGTTGGGTTTGAATCAGCCCCAGCATTTT.

The gene calls are TRBV27 and TRBJ2-2; D possibly corresponds to TRBD2 (6 bases). CDR3 length equals 15 residues. Germline V gene lookup returns CDR1 MNHEY and CDR2 SMNVEV (reference sequence). Trimming removed 2 bases from V and 7 bases from J, with 14 bases in between. The chain's CDR3 is CASSLTGGGDGELFF. DNA for the CDR3: TGTGCCAGCAGTTTAACTGGAGGAGGGGACGGGGAGCTGTTTTTT.

The V gene is TRBV28, the J gene TRBJ1-1; no clear D. Trimming cost V 3 bases and J 3 bases, with 8 bases left between them. Germline-derived CDR1 and CDR2 are MDHEN and SYDVKM. The CDR3 is 13 residues long. The CDR3 nucleotides read TGTGCCAGCAGTTTCTACACCCACACTGAAGCTTTCTTT. Its protein product is CASSFYTHTEAFF.

V gene TRBV19 combines with J gene TRBJ1-1, with no clear D. The CDR3 consists of 13 residues. V dropped 4 bases and J dropped 2 bases, with 8 bases sitting between them. CDR1 and CDR2 from the germline V gene are LNHDA and SQIVND (reference sequence). CDR3 sequence: CASSRPENTEAFF. DNA for the CDR3: TGTGCCAGTAGTAGGCCAGAAAACACTGAAGCTTTCTTT.

Remarks on this clone: One end of the junction fails to match germline, which may point to a read error. This rearrangement joins TRBV7-7 to TRBJ2-5; D is unclear. Germline CDR1 is SSHAT and CDR2 is FNYEAQ (reference sequence). This CDR3 has 12 amino acids. The CDR3 reads CASSSVIGTQYF. DNA of the CDR3: TGTGCTAGCAGCTCCGTGATCGGGACCCAGTACTTC.

As to this clone: The same CDR3 arises from other DNA sequences in this sample as well. This chain joins TRBV5-1 and TRBJ2-1, with 14 bases identical to TRBD2. The V gene's germline CDR1 is SGHRS and CDR2 YFSETQ. This CDR3 is 17 amino acids long. The V segment lost 4 bases and the J segment 2 bases; nucleotides outside the gene matches: 5. The CDR3 loop is CASSLGLAGGTYNEQFF. In DNA, the CDR3 is TGCGCCAGCAGCCTTGGACTAGCGGGAGGAACCTACAATGAGCAGTTCTTC.

This rearrangement joins TRBV30 to TRBJ2-5; either TRBD1 or TRBD2 may supply D (6 bases each). CDR1 is GTSNPN, CDR2 SVGIG, per germline (reference sequence). Trimming cost V 0 bases and J 7 bases, with 15 bases left between them. This CDR3 comprises 14 residues. CDR3 nucleotides: TGTGCCTGGAGTGTAGGGGGGCCAGGTCGGACCCAGTACTTC. It specifies CAWSVGGPGRTQYF. Complete variable domain (other parts from reference TRBV30 and TRBJ2-5): SQTIHQWPATLVQPVGSPLSLECTVEGTSNPNLYWYRQAAGRGLQLLFYSVGIGQISSEVPQNLSASRPQDRQFILSSKKLLLSDSGFYLCAWSVGGPGRTQYFGPGTRLLVL.

This sequence joins TRBV30 and TRBJ1-2; weak D call: TRBD1 (6 bases). The length of the CDR3 is 13 residues. CDR1 and CDR2 from the germline V gene are GTSNPN and SVGIG (reference sequence). The ends were cut back, 1 base at V and 2 bases at J, with 8 bases in the middle. The CDR3 DNA reads as TGTGCCTGGAGTGAGGACAGCAACTATGGCTACACCTTC. Protein product: CAWSEDSNYGYTF. The variable domain in full, with the rest retrieved from reference TRBV30 and TRBJ1-2, is SQTIHQWPATLVQPVGSPLSLECTVEGTSNPNLYWYRQAAGRGLQLLFYSVGIGQISSEVPQNLSASRPQDRQFILSSKKLLLSDSGFYLCAWSEDSNYGYTFGSGTRLTVV.

CDR3 in DNA: TGTGCCAGCAGCGGGTACTCGGGCCCCGGGGAGCAGTACTTC. It translates to CASSGYSGPGEQYF. The genes are TRBV7-9 and TRBJ2-7; the D is unclear. Deletions cut 5 bases from V and 7 bases from J, with 18 bases between. The CDR3 runs 14 residues. From germline, CDR1 is SEHNR and CDR2 FQNEAQ (reference sequence).